There are a few counts of the clone carrying this TCR beta chain. The antigen is undetermined. Donors in the study were healthy people who gave bone marrow. This CDR3 spans 15 amino acids. Germline CDR1 is MDHEN and CDR2 is SYDVKM. The V gene end was trimmed by 8 bases and the J gene end by 1 base; junction bases not matched to a gene: 9. These data belong to a study of cytomegalovirus exposure and HLA in healthy donors. Study findings and constraints: The study listed about 150 cytomegalovirus-associated TCR beta chains. What a later analysis reportedly showed was that an Asian-associated ancestry cluster had fewer N-insertions than the roughly 670-donor mean. Diagnosis of cytomegalovirus status made by the classifier reportedly showed high specificity and sensitivity.

The study ran its PCR with 60 Vbeta and 13 Jbeta primers. Some clones are missing from TCRdb's copy, which holds only in-frame ones; the method was immunoSEQ multiplex PCR. The top ten clones hold roughly 6.1% of a sample with around 120,000 clones, nearly 80% of them seen once. The sequence came from a middle-aged woman in good health and CMV-seronegative. Sequencing input: PBMCs. The chain employs TRBV28 and TRBJ1-1; 8 bases map to TRBD1. CDR3 amino acids: CASSDPGQENTEAFF. CDR3 nucleotide sequence: TGTGCCAGCTCGGACCCGGGACAGGAGAACACTGAAGCTTTCTTT. Full variable domain (missing parts from reference TRBV28 and TRBJ1-1): DVKVTQSSRYLVKRTGEKVFLECVQDMDHENMFWYRQDPGLGLRLIYFSYDVKMKEKGDIPEGYSVSREKKERFSLILESASTNQTSMYLCASSDPGQENTEAFFGQGTRLTVV.